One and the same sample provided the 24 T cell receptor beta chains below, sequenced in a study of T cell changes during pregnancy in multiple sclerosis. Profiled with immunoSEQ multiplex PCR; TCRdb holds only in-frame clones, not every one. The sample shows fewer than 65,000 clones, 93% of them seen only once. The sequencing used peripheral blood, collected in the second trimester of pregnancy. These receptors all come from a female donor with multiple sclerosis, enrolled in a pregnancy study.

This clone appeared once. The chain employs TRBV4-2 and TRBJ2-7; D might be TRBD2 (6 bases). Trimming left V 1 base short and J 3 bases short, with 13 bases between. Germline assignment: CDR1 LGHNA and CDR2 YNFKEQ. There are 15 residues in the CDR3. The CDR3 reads CASSQARPGGYEQYF. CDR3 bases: TGTGCCAGCAGCCAAGCGAGACCCGGGGGCTACGAGCAGTACTTC.

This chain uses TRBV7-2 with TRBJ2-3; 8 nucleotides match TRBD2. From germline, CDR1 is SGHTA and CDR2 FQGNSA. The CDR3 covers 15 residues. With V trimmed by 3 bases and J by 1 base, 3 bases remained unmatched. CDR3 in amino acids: CASSLSGSGTDTQYF. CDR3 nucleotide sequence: TGTGCCAGCAGCTTGAGCGGGAGCGGCACAGATACGCAGTATTTT.

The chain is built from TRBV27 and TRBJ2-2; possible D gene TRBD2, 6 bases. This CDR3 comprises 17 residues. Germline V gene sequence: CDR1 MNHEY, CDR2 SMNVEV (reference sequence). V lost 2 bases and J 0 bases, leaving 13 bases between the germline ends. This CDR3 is CASSLLLADANTGELFF. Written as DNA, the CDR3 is TGTGCCAGCAGTTTACTTTTAGCGGACGCGAACACCGGGGAGCTGTTTTTT.

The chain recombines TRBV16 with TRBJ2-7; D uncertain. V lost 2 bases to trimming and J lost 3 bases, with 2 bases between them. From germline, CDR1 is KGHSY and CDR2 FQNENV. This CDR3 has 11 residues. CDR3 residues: CASSQHYEQYF. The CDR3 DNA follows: TGTGCCAGCAGCCAACACTACGAGCAGTACTTC.

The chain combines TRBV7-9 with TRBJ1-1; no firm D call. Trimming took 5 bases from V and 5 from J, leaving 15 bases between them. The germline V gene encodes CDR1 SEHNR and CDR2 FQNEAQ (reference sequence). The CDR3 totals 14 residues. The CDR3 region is CASSPLRLETEAFF. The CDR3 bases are TGTGCCAGCAGCCCCCTGCGGCTAGAGACTGAAGCTTTCTTT.

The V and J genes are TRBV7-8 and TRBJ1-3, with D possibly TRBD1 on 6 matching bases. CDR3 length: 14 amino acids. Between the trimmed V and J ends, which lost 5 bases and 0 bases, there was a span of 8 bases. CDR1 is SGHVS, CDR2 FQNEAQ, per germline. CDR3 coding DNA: TGTGCCAGCAGCCAAGGGGGCTCTGGAAACACCATATATTTT. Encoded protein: CASSQGGSGNTIYF.

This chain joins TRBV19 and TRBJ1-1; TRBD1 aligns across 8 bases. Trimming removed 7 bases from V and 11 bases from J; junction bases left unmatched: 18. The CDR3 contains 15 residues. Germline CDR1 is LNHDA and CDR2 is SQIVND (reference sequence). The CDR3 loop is CASTQRQGRRNEAFF. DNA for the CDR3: TGTGCCAGTACGCAACGACAGGGGAGGAGGAATGAGGCTTTCTTT. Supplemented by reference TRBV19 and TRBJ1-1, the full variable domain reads DGGITQSPKYLFRKEGQNVTLSCEQNLNHDAMYWYRQDPGQGLRLIYYSQIVNDFQKGDIAEGYSVSREKKESFPLTVTSAQKNPTAFYLCASTQRQGRRNEAFFGQGTRLTVV.

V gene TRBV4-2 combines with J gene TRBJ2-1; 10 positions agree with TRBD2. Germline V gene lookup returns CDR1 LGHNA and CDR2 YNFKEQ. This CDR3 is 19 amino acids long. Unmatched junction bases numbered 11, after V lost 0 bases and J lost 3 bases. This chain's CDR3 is CASSQEGGLAGVLYNEQFF. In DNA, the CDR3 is TGTGCCAGCAGCCAAGAGGGTGGGCTAGCGGGAGTTCTCTACAATGAGCAGTTCTTC.

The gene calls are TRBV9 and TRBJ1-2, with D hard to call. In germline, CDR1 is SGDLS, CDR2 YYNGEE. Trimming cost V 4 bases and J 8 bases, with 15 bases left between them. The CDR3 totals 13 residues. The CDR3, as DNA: TGTGCCAGCAGCCCCCGAGGGTTGGGGGGCTACACCTTC. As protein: CASSPRGLGGYTF.

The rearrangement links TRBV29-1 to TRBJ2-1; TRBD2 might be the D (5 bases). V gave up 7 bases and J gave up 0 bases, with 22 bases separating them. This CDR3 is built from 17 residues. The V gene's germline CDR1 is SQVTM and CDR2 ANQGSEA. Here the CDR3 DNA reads TGCAGCGCCGCCGACCTTCCTTTAGCGAACTCCTACAATGAGCAGTTCTTC. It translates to CSAADLPLANSYNEQFF.

As DNA, the CDR3 is TGTGCCAGCAGCTTATCAGGGGGCGAAAAACTGTTTTTT. Its translation is CASSLSGGEKLFF. This chain uses TRBV7-9 with TRBJ1-4; TRBD1 aligns across 8 bases. The germline V gene encodes CDR1 SEHNR and CDR2 FQNEAQ (reference sequence). The CDR3 has 13 amino acids. J was trimmed by 8 bases and V by 2 bases; bases with no gene match: 1.

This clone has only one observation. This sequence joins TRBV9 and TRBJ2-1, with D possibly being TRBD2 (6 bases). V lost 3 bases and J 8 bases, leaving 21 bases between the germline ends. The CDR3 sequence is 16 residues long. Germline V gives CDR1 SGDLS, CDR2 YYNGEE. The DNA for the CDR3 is TGTGCCAGCAGCGCAGCCCCGGGACTCAAACGTCATGAGCAGTTCTTC. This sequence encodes CASSAAPGLKRHEQFF.

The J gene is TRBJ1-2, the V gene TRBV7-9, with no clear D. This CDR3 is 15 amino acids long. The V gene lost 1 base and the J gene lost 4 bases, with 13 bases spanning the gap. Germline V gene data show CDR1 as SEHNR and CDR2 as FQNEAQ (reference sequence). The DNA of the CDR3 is TGTGCCAGCAGCTTAGGGGCCCACAGAATCTATGGCTACACCTTC. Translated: CASSLGAHRIYGYTF.

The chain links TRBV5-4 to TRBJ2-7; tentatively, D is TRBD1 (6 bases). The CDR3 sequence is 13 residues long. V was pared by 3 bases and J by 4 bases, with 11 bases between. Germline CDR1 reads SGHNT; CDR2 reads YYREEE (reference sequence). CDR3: CASSSQGLYEQYF. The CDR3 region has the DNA TGTGCCAGCAGCTCACAGGGTTTATACGAGCAGTACTTC.

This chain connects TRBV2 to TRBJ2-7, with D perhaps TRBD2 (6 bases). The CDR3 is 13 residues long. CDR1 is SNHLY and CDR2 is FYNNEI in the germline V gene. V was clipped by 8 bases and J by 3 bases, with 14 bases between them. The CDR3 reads CASDLGRLYEQYF. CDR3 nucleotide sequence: TGTGCCAGCGACCTAGGGAGGCTCTACGAGCAGTACTTC. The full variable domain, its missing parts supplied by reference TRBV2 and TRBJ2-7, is EPEVTQTPSHQVTQMGQEVILRCVPISNHLYFYWYRQILGQKVEFLVSFYNNEISEKSEIFDDQFSVERPDGSNFTLKIRSTKLEDSAMYFCASDLGRLYEQYFGPGTRLTVT.

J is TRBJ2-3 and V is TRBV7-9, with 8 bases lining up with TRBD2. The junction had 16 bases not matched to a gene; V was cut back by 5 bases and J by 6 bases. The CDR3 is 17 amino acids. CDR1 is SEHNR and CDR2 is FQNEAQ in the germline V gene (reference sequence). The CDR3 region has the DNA TGTGCCAGCAGCATACTAACAGCGGGAGTTGGTGGGGATACGCAGTATTTT. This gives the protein CASSILTAGVGGDTQYF.

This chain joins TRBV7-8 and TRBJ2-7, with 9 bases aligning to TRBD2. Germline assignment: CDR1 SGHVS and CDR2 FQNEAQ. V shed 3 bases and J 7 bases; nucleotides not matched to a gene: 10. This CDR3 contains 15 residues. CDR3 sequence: CASSFWTSDAAEQYF. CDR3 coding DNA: TGTGCCAGCAGCTTCTGGACTAGCGATGCGGCGGAGCAGTACTTC.

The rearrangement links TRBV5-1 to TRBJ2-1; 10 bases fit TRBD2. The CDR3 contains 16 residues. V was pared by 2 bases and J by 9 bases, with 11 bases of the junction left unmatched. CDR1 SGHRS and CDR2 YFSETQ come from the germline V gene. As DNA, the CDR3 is TGCGCCAGCAGCTTTCGGCTAGCGGGAGTCGGCGGTGAGCAGTTCTTC. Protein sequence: CASSFRLAGVGGEQFF.

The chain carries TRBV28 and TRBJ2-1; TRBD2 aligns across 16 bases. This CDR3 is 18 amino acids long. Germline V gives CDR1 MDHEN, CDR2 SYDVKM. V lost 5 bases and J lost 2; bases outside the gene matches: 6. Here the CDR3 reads CASSKGLAGGPTYNEQFF. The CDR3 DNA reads TGTGCCAGCAGTAAGGGACTAGCGGGAGGGCCGACCTACAATGAGCAGTTCTTC.

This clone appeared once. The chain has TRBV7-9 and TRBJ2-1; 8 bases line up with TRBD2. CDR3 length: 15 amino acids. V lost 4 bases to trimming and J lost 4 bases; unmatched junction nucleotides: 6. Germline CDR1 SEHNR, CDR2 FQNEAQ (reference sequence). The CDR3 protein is CASSSRLASYNEQFF. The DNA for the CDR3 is TGTGCCAGCAGCTCCCGACTAGCGTCTTACAATGAGCAGTTCTTC.

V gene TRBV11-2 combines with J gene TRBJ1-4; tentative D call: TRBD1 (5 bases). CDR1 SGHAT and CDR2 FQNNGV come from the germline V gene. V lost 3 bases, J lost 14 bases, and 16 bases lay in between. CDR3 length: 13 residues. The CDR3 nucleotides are TGTGCCAGCAGCTTGGGGCTGACCGGATCCCTGTTTTTT. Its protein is CASSLGLTGSLFF.

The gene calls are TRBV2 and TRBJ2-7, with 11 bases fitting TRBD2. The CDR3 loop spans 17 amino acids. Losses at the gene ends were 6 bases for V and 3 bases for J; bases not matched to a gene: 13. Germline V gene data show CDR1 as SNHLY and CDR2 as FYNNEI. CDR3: CASRIIAGTSGDYEQYF. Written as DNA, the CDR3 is TGTGCCAGCAGAATAATCGCCGGGACTAGCGGCGACTACGAGCAGTACTTC.

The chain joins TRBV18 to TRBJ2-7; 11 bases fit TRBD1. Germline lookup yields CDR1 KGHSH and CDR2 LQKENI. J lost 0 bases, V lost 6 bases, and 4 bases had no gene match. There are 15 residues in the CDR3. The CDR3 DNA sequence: TGTGCCAGCTCGCCCGGGACAGGGGGCTCCTACGAGCAGTACTTC. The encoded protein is CASSPGTGGSYEQYF.

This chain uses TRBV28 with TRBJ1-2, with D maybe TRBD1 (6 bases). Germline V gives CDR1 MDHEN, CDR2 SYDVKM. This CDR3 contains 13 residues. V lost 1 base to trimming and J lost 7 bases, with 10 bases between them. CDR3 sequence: CASSLLAGVGYTF. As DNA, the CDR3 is TGTGCCAGCAGTTTATTGGCAGGGGTTGGCTACACCTTC.